These 18 T cell receptor beta chains came from one sample sequenced in a study of blood T cell repertoires in COVID-19. Here immunoSEQ multiplex PCR was the method, and the copy in TCRdb shows in-frame clones only, minus some. This table holds about 81,000 clones, roughly four fifths found once. What was sequenced was peripheral blood. These receptors all stem from a human donor in a cohort sampled during active COVID-19.

The chain employs TRBV6-5 and TRBJ1-2; no firm D call. Germline assignment: CDR1 MNHEY and CDR2 SVGAGI. This CDR3 contains 13 residues. V shed 8 bases and J shed 2 bases, with 12 bases lying between them. CDR3 coding DNA: TGTGCCAGCGTGATGGCGGGAAACTATGGCTACACCTTC. Protein sequence: CASVMAGNYGYTF.

The chain is built from TRBV4-1 and TRBJ2-7, with 7 nucleotides matching TRBD1. The CDR3 covers 16 residues. CDR1 is MGHRA, CDR2 YSYEKL, per germline. Germline trimming cut 2 bases from V and 2 bases from J; bases unmatched to any gene: 9. The CDR3 DNA sequence: TGCGCCAGCAGCCAACCTATGACAGGGCAAGCCTACGAGCAGTACTTC. It specifies CASSQPMTGQAYEQYF.

This chain joins TRBV5-6 and TRBJ1-1; D is unclear. The germline V and J ends were trimmed by 1 base and 7 bases, with 8 bases remaining between them. Germline CDR1 is SGHDT and CDR2 is YYEEEE. The CDR3 consists of 12 residues. CDR3 coding DNA: TGTGCCAGCAGCTTGTGGTACAGTGAAGCTTTCTTT. This encodes CASSLWYSEAFF.

The CDR3 region has the DNA TGTGCCAGCAGCCGGACTAGCGGGGGGGTAACTAGCACAGATACGCAGTATTTT. Its protein is CASSRTSGGVTSTDTQYF. The J gene is TRBJ2-3, the V gene TRBV5-6; 15 bases line up with TRBD2. This CDR3 spans 18 amino acids. Germline values: CDR1 SGHDT, CDR2 YYEEEE. V was clipped by 4 bases and J by 0 bases; unmatched bases: 6.

This sequence joins TRBV3-1 (or the pseudogene TRBV3-2) and TRBJ2-3; 8 nucleotides line up with TRBD2. This CDR3 has 13 amino acids. V lost 1 base to trimming and J lost 10 bases; unmatched junction nucleotides: 4. Per the germline V gene, CDR1 is LGHDT and CDR2 is YNNKEL (reference sequence). The CDR3, as DNA: TGTGCCAGCAGCCAAGCCGGGGGGGGCCCGCAGTATTTT. Its protein product is CASSQAGGGPQYF.

The chain couples TRBV18 to TRBJ2-7; possible D gene TRBD1, 5 bases. CDR3 length equals 16 residues. Germline CDR1 is KGHSH and CDR2 is LQKENI. The V gene lost 0 bases and the J gene lost 2 bases, with 14 bases spanning the gap. This CDR3 reads CASSPPAGQGAYEQYF. The CDR3 DNA reads as TGTGCCAGCTCACCACCGGCAGGGCAGGGTGCCTACGAGCAGTACTTC.

V is TRBV18 and J is TRBJ2-3, with D maybe TRBD1 (6 bases). The CDR3 contains 17 residues. With 2 bases removed from V and 2 bases from J, the gap between germline ends came to 17 bases. Germline loops: CDR1 KGHSH, CDR2 LQKENI. The CDR3 coding sequence is TGTGCCAGCTCACCATATACGACAGGTCCGACCACAGATACGCAGTATTTT. The encoded protein is CASSPYTTGPTTDTQYF. Drawing the rest from reference TRBV18 and TRBJ2-3, the complete variable domain is NAGVMQNPRHLVRRRGQEARLRCSPMKGHSHVYWYRQLPEEGLKFMVYLQKENIIDESGMPKERFSAEFPKEGPSILRIQQVVRGDSAAYFCASSPYTTGPTTDTQYFGPGTRLTVL.

The chain combines TRBV5-5 with TRBJ2-2; 8 nucleotides align to TRBD2. In germline, CDR1 is SGHKS, CDR2 YYEKEE (reference sequence). CDR3 length equals 19 residues. The junction had 25 bases not matched to a gene; V was cut back by 10 bases and J by 5 bases. The CDR3 reads CACNPSGGRGEVQTGELFF. The CDR3 nucleotides read TGTGCCTGCAACCCCTCGGGGGGGCGGGGGGAAGTGCAAACCGGGGAGCTGTTTTTT.

The gene calls are TRBV4-1 and TRBJ1-6; TRBD1 agrees at 8 bases. V gave up 4 bases and J gave up 8 bases; unmatched junction bases: 10. The V gene's germline CDR1 is MGHRA and CDR2 YSYEKL. This CDR3 spans 16 amino acids. The CDR3 reads CASSPSSTGVDSPLHF. The CDR3 nucleotides read TGCGCCAGCAGCCCATCCTCGACAGGGGTGGATTCACCCCTCCACTTT.

The rearrangement uses TRBV7-9 and TRBJ2-3, with TRBD2 matching 9 bases. Germline CDR1 SEHNR, CDR2 FQNEAQ (reference sequence). Trimming cost V 1 base and J 4 bases; bases outside gene matches: 3. CDR3 length equals 15 residues. The CDR3 reads CASSLERGAADTQYF. DNA for the CDR3: TGTGCCAGCAGCTTAGAGCGGGGGGCGGCAGATACGCAGTATTTT.

The chain joins TRBV5-5 to TRBJ1-1, with D possibly matching TRBD1 (6 bases). This CDR3 has 13 amino acids. Trimming stripped 4 bases from V and 8 bases from J, with 15 bases between. Germline CDR1 and CDR2: SGHKS and YYEKEE (reference sequence). The CDR3 nucleotides read TGTGCCAGCAGCCTGGGACACGAGATAGAAGCTTTCTTT. Residues: CASSLGHEIEAFF.

The chain couples TRBV5-1 to TRBJ1-2; D not resolved. V dropped 0 bases and J dropped 12 bases, with 21 bases sitting between them. This CDR3 contains 15 residues. Germline CDR1 SGHRS, CDR2 YFSETQ. CDR3 protein: CASSLDVSSSGGNTF. In DNA, the CDR3 is TGCGCCAGCAGCTTGGATGTTTCTTCGTCGGGAGGGAACACCTTC. Supplemented by reference TRBV5-1 and TRBJ1-2, the full variable domain reads KAGVTQTPRYLIKTRGQQVTLSCSPISGHRSVSWYQQTPGQGLQFLFEYFSETQRNKGNFPGRFSGRQFSNSRSEMNVSTLELGDSALYLCASSLDVSSSGGNTFGSGTRLTVV.

V usage is TRBV5-1 and J usage is TRBJ1-4; 12 positions agree with TRBD1. Germline assignment: CDR1 SGHRS and CDR2 YFSETQ. The CDR3 totals 17 residues. V lost 4 bases and J lost 2; bases outside the gene matches: 6. The CDR3 is CASSAGDRGLTNEKLFF. In DNA form, the CDR3 reads TGCGCCAGCAGCGCAGGGGACAGGGGGCTGACTAATGAAAAACTGTTTTTT.

The chain couples TRBV2 to TRBJ2-7; D perhaps matches TRBD1 (5 bases). With 2 bases removed from V and 5 bases from J, the gap between germline ends came to 25 bases. This CDR3 comprises 18 residues. CDR1 is SNHLY, CDR2 FYNNEI, per germline. The CDR3 DNA reads TGTGCCAGCAGTGAACTACGATCTGCCCGCGGCAGGGCCCACGAGCAGTACTTC. Translated: CASSELRSARGRAHEQYF.

V is TRBV5-1 and J is TRBJ1-1, with D tentatively TRBD1 (5 bases). With 4 bases removed from V and 8 bases from J, the gap between germline ends came to 15 bases. The CDR3 length is 13 residues. Germline V CDR1 and CDR2: SGHRS, YFSETQ. In DNA form, the CDR3 reads TGCGCCAGCAGCGCTGACAGTTTCGACGAAGCTTTCTTT. This gives the protein CASSADSFDEAFF.

This clone appeared a few times. This chain links TRBV19 with TRBJ1-4; TRBD1 is a possible D gene (5 bases). The V gene lost 4 bases and the J gene lost 0 bases, with 9 bases spanning the gap. The germline gives CDR1 LNHDA, CDR2 SQIVND (reference sequence). The CDR3 consists of 15 residues. The CDR3 DNA reads as TGTGCCAGTAGTACCCGACAGACAACTAATGAAAAACTGTTTTTT. Protein sequence: CASSTRQTTNEKLFF.

This chain's CDR3 is CASKTDRGGSYEQYF. Here the CDR3 DNA reads TGTGCCAGTAAAACGGACAGGGGAGGATCCTACGAGCAGTACTTC. The V gene is TRBV19, the J gene TRBJ2-7; 9 positions agree with TRBD1. Germline loops: CDR1 LNHDA, CDR2 SQIVND (reference sequence). The CDR3 contains 15 residues. V lost 7 bases, J lost 1 base, and 8 bases stayed unmatched.

The chain employs TRBV10-3 and TRBJ1-2; possibly TRBD1 for D (6 bases). The germline V and J ends were trimmed by 7 bases and 3 bases, with 12 bases remaining between them. Germline V gene data show CDR1 as ENHRY and CDR2 as SYGVKD. This CDR3 comprises 13 residues. The CDR3 here is CAITRRQDYGYTF. As DNA, the CDR3 is TGTGCCATCACTAGGAGACAGGACTATGGCTACACCTTC.